A selection of T cell receptor beta chains follows, all from one sample in a study of blood T cell repertoires in COVID-19. TCRdb keeps only in-frame clones here, not all; method: immunoSEQ multiplex PCR. Of approximately 180,000 clones listed, about 85% are singletons. Sequenced material: peripheral blood. These receptors were collected from a woman over 75 with acute or convalescent COVID-19. Both conserved end residues are part of each CDR3. Each record gives: clone size, D gene, J gene, V gene, CDR3 protein. The D gene is left open where the match is weak. Expanded clones get a size class; other rows say once, few or many, or leave the size out.

clone_size: -; d_call: TRBD2; j_call: TRBJ2-1; v_call: TRBV14; cdr3_aa: CASSHLGERGYNEQFF
clone_size: once; d_call: -; j_call: TRBJ2-7; v_call: TRBV7-9; cdr3_aa: CASTQNTLSYEQYF
clone_size: once; d_call: TRBD1; j_call: TRBJ2-3; v_call: TRBV7-2; cdr3_aa: CASSLDWDRDTQYF
clone_size: -; d_call: -; j_call: TRBJ2-1; v_call: TRBV12-5; cdr3_aa: CASGLFAGLYNEQFF
clone_size: -; d_call: -; j_call: TRBJ2-2; v_call: TRBV6-5; cdr3_aa: CASGGAAMNTGELFF
clone_size: -; d_call: TRBD2; j_call: TRBJ2-1; v_call: TRBV7-2; cdr3_aa: CASSPRGRLAGYNEQFF
clone_size: once; d_call: -; j_call: TRBJ1-5; v_call: TRBV11-2; cdr3_aa: CASSLTESNQPQHF
clone_size: -; d_call: -; j_call: TRBJ1-6; v_call: TRBV6-5; cdr3_aa: CASTLAGGGRSPLHF
clone_size: -; d_call: -; j_call: TRBJ2-2; v_call: TRBV2; cdr3_aa: CASKELTSETGELFF
clone_size: -; d_call: TRBD2; j_call: TRBJ2-1; v_call: TRBV19; cdr3_aa: CASSISASGYNEQFF
clone_size: -; d_call: TRBD2; j_call: TRBJ2-7; v_call: TRBV23-1; cdr3_aa: CASTPGGDEQYF
clone_size: -; d_call: TRBD1; j_call: TRBJ1-1; v_call: TRBV29-1; cdr3_aa: CSASGTENTEAFF
clone_size: once; d_call: -; j_call: TRBJ1-1; v_call: TRBV5-1; cdr3_aa: CASSREEGRAEAFF
clone_size: few; d_call: TRBD1; j_call: TRBJ1-6; v_call: TRBV7-2; cdr3_aa: CASSTDRGGSPLHF
clone_size: -; d_call: TRBD2; j_call: TRBJ2-7; v_call: TRBV28; cdr3_aa: CASSSTSGYSYEQYF
clone_size: -; d_call: TRBD2; j_call: TRBJ2-1; v_call: TRBV6-2/TRBV6-3; cdr3_aa: CASSYGGVSYNEQFF
clone_size: -; d_call: -; j_call: TRBJ2-7; v_call: TRBV5-4; cdr3_aa: CASSRETLIEQYF
clone_size: -; d_call: -; j_call: TRBJ2-7; v_call: TRBV25-1; cdr3_aa: CASSESGGVYEQYF
clone_size: few; d_call: -; j_call: TRBJ2-3; v_call: TRBV21-1; cdr3_aa: CASCRQTPTDTQYF
clone_size: -; d_call: -; j_call: TRBJ2-7; v_call: TRBV20-1; cdr3_aa: CSASFARGLSYEQYF
clone_size: once; d_call: -; j_call: TRBJ1-1; v_call: TRBV6-1; cdr3_aa: CASSEQKGDTEAFF
clone_size: -; d_call: -; j_call: TRBJ2-7; v_call: TRBV5-1; cdr3_aa: CASSLNTGSTYEQYF
clone_size: -; d_call: TRBD2; j_call: TRBJ2-1; v_call: TRBV20-1; cdr3_aa: CSASQSAGSFDEQFF
clone_size: -; d_call: TRBD1; j_call: TRBJ1-1; v_call: TRBV5-6; cdr3_aa: CASSSPTGGWTEAFF
clone_size: -; d_call: TRBD1; j_call: TRBJ1-5; v_call: TRBV9; cdr3_aa: CASSEQGAAGQPQHF
clone_size: once; d_call: TRBD2; j_call: TRBJ2-1; v_call: TRBV7-2; cdr3_aa: CASSLWRGGISYNEQFF